This TCR beta chain was identified in a study of blood T cell repertoires in COVID-19. Study in general: Material from acute and convalescent COVID-19 was sourced from the United States, Italy and Spain. The cDNA or gDNA used as material had been derived from T cells, B-cell-depleted T cells, or PBMCs.

The V end lost 7 bases, the J end lost 2 bases, and 12 bases lay between the germline ends. This CDR3 region has 13 residues. Per germline, CDR1 MNHEY and CDR2 SMNVEV (reference sequence). Repertoires were generated with immunoSEQ multiplex PCR, while TCRdb's copy carries only in-frame clones and drops some. The sample includes 200,000 to 250,000 clones, around 85% seen only once; the top ten take 3.5% to 4.5%. This clone was counted ten times or more. The sample comprised PBMCs or T cells enriched from blood (not recorded which). The rearrangement joins TRBV27 to TRBJ2-7; tentative D call: TRBD2 (5 bases). The sequence came from a woman aged 35 to 49 with acute COVID-19. This CDR3 reads CASKKGDTYEQYF. The CDR3 coding sequence is TGTGCCAGCAAAAAGGGAGACACCTACGAGCAGTACTTC.